Each of the 27 T cell receptor beta chains below was sequenced from the same sample in a study of blood T cell repertoires in COVID-19. Clones were sequenced by immunoSEQ multiplex PCR, and TCRdb holds only the in-frame ones, with some missing. Among tens of thousands of clones listed, 80% to 90% were seen once. The sequenced sample was peripheral blood. The receptors here all came from a man in his fifties or sixties with acute or convalescent COVID-19.

V and J are TRBV6-5 and TRBJ2-3; unclear D gene. CDR1 is MNHEY and CDR2 is SVGAGI in the germline V gene. V lost 1 base and J 5 bases, leaving 13 bases between the germline ends. This CDR3 has 15 residues. The CDR3 sequence is CASSYLSDSRDTQYF. The CDR3 nucleotides are TGTGCCAGCAGTTACTTATCAGATTCACGAGATACGCAGTATTTT.

In this sample, this clone turned up once. V gene TRBV4-1 combines with J gene TRBJ2-1, with 8 bases that match TRBD2. Germline V CDR1 and CDR2: MGHRA, YSYEKL. The CDR3 loop spans 15 amino acids. Trimming removed 1 base from V and 2 bases from J; junction bases left unmatched: 1. CDR3 DNA: TGCGCCAGCAGCCAAGGTAGCGGGACCTACAATGAGCAGTTCTTC. As protein: CASSQGSGTYNEQFF.

V is TRBV6-2 or TRBV6-3 and J is TRBJ2-7, with D tentatively TRBD2 (5 bases). The CDR3 spans 14 residues. The germline V and J ends were trimmed by 4 bases and 2 bases, with 12 bases remaining between them. Germline CDR1 MNHEY, CDR2 SVGEGT. CDR3 in amino acids: CASSFAGPTYEQYF. CDR3 nucleotide sequence: TGTGCCAGCAGTTTTGCGGGCCCGACCTACGAGCAGTACTTC.

This clone has a single count. The chain has TRBV5-1 and TRBJ2-7; TRBD1 agrees at 11 bases. V dropped 4 bases and J dropped 1; count of bases not matched to a gene: 7. Germline loops: CDR1 SGHRS, CDR2 YFSETQ. The CDR3 covers 16 residues. The CDR3 DNA reads TGCGCCAGCAGCCTTGGACAGGGGGCGGGGTCCTACGAGCAGTACTTC. Its translation is CASSLGQGAGSYEQYF.

The CDR3 loop is CASSPGTSLTYEQYV. CDR3 DNA: TGTGCCAGCTCCCCCGGGACTAGTCTAACCTACGAGCAGTACGTC. This chain joins TRBV18 and TRBJ2-7, with 8 bases lining up with TRBD2. There are 15 residues in the CDR3. With 6 bases clipped from V and 2 bases from J, the junction kept 9 bases outside the gene matches. CDR1 is KGHSH, CDR2 LQKENI, per germline.

The CDR3 spells CASSGIAGGPETQYF. The CDR3 DNA reads TGTGCCAGTAGTGGAATAGCGGGAGGGCCGGAGACCCAGTACTTC. The chain links TRBV19 to TRBJ2-5; 11 bases align to TRBD2. This CDR3 is built from 15 residues. Germline V gene sequence: CDR1 LNHDA, CDR2 SQIVND (reference sequence). V trimming: 5 bases; J trimming: 5 bases; junction bases outside the gene matches: 7.

The chain recombines TRBV11-2 with TRBJ2-7; 7 bases are shared with TRBD1. Germline values: CDR1 SGHAT, CDR2 FQNNGV. The ends lost 1 base at V and 12 bases at J; junction bases unmatched: 9. The CDR3 is 13 residues long. This chain's CDR3 is CASSLGEGQEWYF. In DNA, the CDR3 is TGTGCCAGCAGCTTAGGGGAAGGACAGGAGTGGTACTTC.

The chain joins TRBV19 to TRBJ2-3; the D gene is possibly TRBD2 (6 bases). Germline CDR1 is LNHDA and CDR2 is SQIVND (reference sequence). This CDR3 is 15 amino acids long. The germline V and J ends were trimmed by 4 bases and 0 bases, with 11 bases remaining between them. DNA of the CDR3: TGTGCCAGTAGTACCGCGGAGGGAAGCACAGATACGCAGTATTTT. This gives the protein CASSTAEGSTDTQYF.

The chain couples TRBV28 to TRBJ1-6; 10 positions agree with TRBD1. V lost 4 bases to trimming and J lost 0 bases; unmatched junction nucleotides: 15. CDR3 length: 21 amino acids. Per germline, CDR1 MDHEN and CDR2 SYDVKM. The CDR3 coding sequence is TGTGCCAGCAGTTCGCGGGCCGGGACAGGGGCTTTGTTCTCCTATAATTCACCCCTCCACTTT. This codes for CASSSRAGTGALFSYNSPLHF. The variable domain in full, with the rest retrieved from reference TRBV28 and TRBJ1-6, is DVKVTQSSRYLVKRTGEKVFLECVQDMDHENMFWYRQDPGLGLRLIYFSYDVKMKEKGDIPEGYSVSREKKERFSLILESASTNQTSMYLCASSSRAGTGALFSYNSPLHFGNGTRLTVT.

V and J are TRBV5-6 and TRBJ2-5, with a tentative D call TRBD1 (7 bases). Germline CDR1 is SGHDT and CDR2 is YYEEEE. The CDR3 length is 14 residues. Trimming pared 7 bases from V and 1 base from J, leaving 14 bases between. The CDR3 nucleotides read TGTGCCAGCTGGGGCGGGACAGCCCAAGAGACCCAGTACTTC. Translating gives CASWGGTAQETQYF.

DNA of the CDR3: TGTGCCAGTAACAGGGAGCTGTGGGAGACCCAGTACTTC. Protein: CASNRELWETQYF. This chain links TRBV19 with TRBJ2-5; D is perhaps TRBD1 (6 bases). Germline-derived CDR1 and CDR2 are LNHDA and SQIVND (reference sequence). The germline V and J ends were trimmed by 7 bases and 5 bases, with 14 bases remaining between them. The CDR3 spans 13 residues.

The chain links TRBV7-9 to TRBJ2-3; the D gene is possibly TRBD2 (6 bases). V was shortened by 1 base and J by 5 bases, with 16 bases between the two germline ends. Germline-derived CDR1 and CDR2 are SEHNR and FQNEAQ (reference sequence). CDR3 length equals 16 residues. The CDR3 region is CASSLVGSGPQDTQYF. As DNA, the CDR3 is TGTGCCAGCAGCTTAGTTGGTAGCGGCCCTCAAGATACGCAGTATTTT.

The chain carries TRBV6-5 and TRBJ2-7; D may be TRBD1 (6 bases). Germline V gene sequence: CDR1 MNHEY, CDR2 SVGAGI. CDR3 size: 13 residues. Trimming removed 6 bases from V and 2 bases from J, with 11 bases in between. The CDR3 spells CASRGADTYEQYF. The CDR3 DNA reads TGTGCCAGCAGGGGGGCGGATACCTACGAGCAGTACTTC.

The chain has TRBV28 and TRBJ2-7; TRBD2 is a possible D gene (6 bases). The V gene lost 5 bases and the J gene lost 3 bases, with 17 bases spanning the gap. CDR3 length: 15 residues. The germline V gene has CDR1 MDHEN and CDR2 SYDVKM. The CDR3 DNA reads TGTGCCAGCAGTCCTCCCGGGACTGGGGTCTACGAGCAGTACTTC. Translating it yields CASSPPGTGVYEQYF.

This clone was recorded once. This chain uses TRBV19 with TRBJ1-4, with 10 nucleotides matching TRBD1. CDR3 size: 15 residues. With 5 bases clipped from V and 8 bases from J, the junction kept 8 bases outside the gene matches. CDR1 and CDR2 from the germline V gene are LNHDA and SQIVND (reference sequence). Written as DNA, the CDR3 is TGTGCCAGTAGTTCCAGGACAGGGGGAAACGAAAAACTGTTTTTT. Its translation: CASSSRTGGNEKLFF.

The chain has TRBV15 and TRBJ2-7; D unclear. The CDR3 spans 14 residues. Per the germline V gene, CDR1 is LNHNV and CDR2 is YYDKDF (reference sequence). V was trimmed by 4 bases and J by 0 bases, leaving 10 bases between them. CDR3 amino acids: CATSKEIDSYEQYV. The CDR3 DNA reads TGTGCCACCAGCAAGGAGATAGACTCCTACGAGCAGTACGTC.

The V gene is TRBV19, the J gene TRBJ2-7; D may be TRBD2 (5 bases). V lost 5 bases and J lost 4, with 18 bases in between. This CDR3 has 15 residues. CDR1 is LNHDA and CDR2 is SQIVND in the germline V gene (reference sequence). CDR3 nucleotide sequence: TGTGCCAGTAGTTCTATAGGCGGAGGTGTATACGAGCAGTACTTC. Translation: CASSSIGGGVYEQYF.

The gene calls are TRBV28 and TRBJ1-3, with TRBD1 matching 9 bases. There are 14 residues in the CDR3. V dropped 6 bases and J dropped 2; count of bases not matched to a gene: 2. Germline V gives CDR1 MDHEN, CDR2 SYDVKM. CDR3 in amino acids: CASSRQGAGNTIYF. The CDR3, as DNA: TGTGCCAGCAGCAGACAGGGGGCTGGAAACACCATATATTTT. The variable domain in full, completed from reference TRBV28 and TRBJ1-3, reads DVKVTQSSRYLVKRTGEKVFLECVQDMDHENMFWYRQDPGLGLRLIYFSYDVKMKEKGDIPEGYSVSREKKERFSLILESASTNQTSMYLCASSRQGAGNTIYFGEGSWLTVV.

The rearrangement joins TRBV27 to TRBJ2-5; D possibly corresponds to TRBD2 (6 bases). Trimming removed 5 bases at V and 5 bases at J, with 18 bases between. Germline V gene data show CDR1 as MNHEY and CDR2 as SMNVEV (reference sequence). The CDR3 loop spans 15 amino acids. The chain's CDR3 is CASSRLTGDGETQYF. The CDR3 nucleotides are TGTGCCAGCAGTCGACTAACGGGAGATGGGGAGACCCAGTACTTC.

The CDR3 DNA sequence: TGTGCCAGCAGCGCGGGAGGCTTAAACACCGGGGAGCTGTTTTTT. It codes for CASSAGGLNTGELFF. This sequence joins TRBV5-6 and TRBJ2-2, with 8 nucleotides matching TRBD2. Germline CDR1 SGHDT, CDR2 YYEEEE. The CDR3 is 15 residues long. V dropped 4 bases and J dropped 2; count of bases not matched to a gene: 4.

The rearrangement uses TRBV14 and TRBJ2-4; TRBD1 is a possible D gene (5 bases). Trimming took off 3 bases at V and 11 bases at J, with 14 bases between the two ends. The germline V gene encodes CDR1 SGHDN and CDR2 FVKESK. The CDR3 runs to 13 residues. The DNA for the CDR3 is TGTGCCAGCAGCCATCAGGGCCGTTCGGTTCAGTACTTC. Its protein product is CASSHQGRSVQYF.

In its sample, this clone was seen once. The rearrangement uses TRBV5-1 and TRBJ2-5, with no clear D. The CDR3 length is 12 residues. Trimming left V 7 bases short and J 2 bases short, with 9 bases between. CDR1 SGHRS and CDR2 YFSETQ come from the germline V gene. The CDR3 region is CASFYSQETQYF. The CDR3 nucleotides are TGCGCCAGCTTCTACTCTCAAGAGACCCAGTACTTC. The variable domain in full, completed from reference TRBV5-1 and TRBJ2-5, reads KAGVTQTPRYLIKTRGQQVTLSCSPISGHRSVSWYQQTPGQGLQFLFEYFSETQRNKGNFPGRFSGRQFSNSRSEMNVSTLELGDSALYLCASFYSQETQYFGPGTRLLVL.

The chain recombines TRBV12-3 or TRBV12-4 with TRBJ1-5; unclear D gene. The CDR3 is 12 amino acids. Trimming cost V 7 bases and J 11 bases, with 15 bases left between them. The CDR3 is CASTKAPLAQHF. The CDR3 DNA sequence: TGTGCCAGCACTAAAGCCCCATTGGCCCAGCATTTT.

This clone was seen a handful of times. The rearrangement joins TRBV7-9 to TRBJ2-1, with 11 bases matching TRBD2. The CDR3 length is 18 residues. The germline CDR1 and CDR2 sequences are SEHNR and FQNEAQ (reference sequence). V trimming: 4 bases; J trimming: 9 bases; junction bases outside the gene matches: 17. In DNA form, the CDR3 reads TGTGCCAGCAGCTCCGGGACTAGCGGCATCGTGGTTCTGGGTGAGCAGTTCTTC. As protein: CASSSGTSGIVVLGEQFF. Complete variable domain (other parts from reference TRBV7-9 and TRBJ2-1): DTGVSQNPRHKITKRGQNVTFRCDPISEHNRLYWYRQTLGQGPEFLTYFQNEAQLEKSRLLSDRFSAERPKGSFSTLEIQRTEQGDSAMYLCASSSGTSGIVVLGEQFFGPGTRLTVL.

The CDR3 DNA sequence: TGTGCCACCAGCCCAGGAGAGACCCAGTACTTC. This codes for CATSPGETQYF. The rearrangement uses TRBV24-1 and TRBJ2-5; no definite D call. Germline V gene sequence: CDR1 KGHDR, CDR2 SFDVKD. This CDR3 has 11 amino acids. V lost 7 bases and J lost 4, with 6 bases in between.

The J gene is TRBJ1-1, the V gene TRBV11-1; weak D call: TRBD1 (5 bases). Per germline, CDR1 SGHAT and CDR2 FQDESV (reference sequence). CDR3 length equals 15 residues. V lost 6 bases and J lost 0, with 14 bases in between. DNA for the CDR3: TGTGCCAGCAGACCCCCGGGGGGTCTGAACACTGAAGCTTTCTTT. Amino acids: CASRPPGGLNTEAFF.

The gene calls are TRBV19 and TRBJ1-1, with 8 bases lining up with TRBD1. Losses at the gene ends were 1 base for V and 1 base for J; bases not matched to a gene: 5. Germline V CDR1 and CDR2: LNHDA, SQIVND (reference sequence). The CDR3 extends over 16 amino acids. In nucleotides, the CDR3 is TGTGCCAGTAGTATAGGACAGGGGTGGCGGAACACTGAAGCTTTCTTT. It yields the protein CASSIGQGWRNTEAFF.